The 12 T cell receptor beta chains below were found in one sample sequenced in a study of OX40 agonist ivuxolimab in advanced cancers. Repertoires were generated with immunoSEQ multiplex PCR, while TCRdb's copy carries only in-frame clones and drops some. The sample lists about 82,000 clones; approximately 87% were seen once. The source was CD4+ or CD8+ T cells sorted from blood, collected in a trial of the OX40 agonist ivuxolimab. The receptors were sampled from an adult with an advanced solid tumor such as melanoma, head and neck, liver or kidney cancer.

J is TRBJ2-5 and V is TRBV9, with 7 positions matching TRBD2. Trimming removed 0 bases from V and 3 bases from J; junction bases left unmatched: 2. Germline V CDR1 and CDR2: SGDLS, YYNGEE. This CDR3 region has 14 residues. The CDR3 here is CASSVASGKETQYF. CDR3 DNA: TGTGCCAGCAGCGTAGCTAGCGGAAAAGAGACCCAGTACTTC.

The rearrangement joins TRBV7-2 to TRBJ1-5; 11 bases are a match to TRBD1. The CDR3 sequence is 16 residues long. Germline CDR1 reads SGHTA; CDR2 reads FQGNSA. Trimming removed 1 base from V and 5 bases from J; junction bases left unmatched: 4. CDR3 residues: CASSLGGQGVYQPQHF. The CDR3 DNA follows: TGTGCCAGCAGCTTAGGGGGACAGGGGGTTTATCAGCCCCAGCATTTT.

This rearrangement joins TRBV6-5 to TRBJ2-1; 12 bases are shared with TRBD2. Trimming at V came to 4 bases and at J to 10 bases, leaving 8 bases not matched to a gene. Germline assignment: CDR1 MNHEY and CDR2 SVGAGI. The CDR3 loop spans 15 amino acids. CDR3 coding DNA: TGTGCCAGCAGTTCGGGACTAGCGGGTTTTTGGGAGCAGTTCTTC. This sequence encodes CASSSGLAGFWEQFF.

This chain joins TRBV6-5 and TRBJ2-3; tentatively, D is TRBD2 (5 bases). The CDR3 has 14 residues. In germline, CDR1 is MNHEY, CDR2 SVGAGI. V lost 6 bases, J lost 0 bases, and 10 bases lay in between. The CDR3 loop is CASRGTSSTDTQYF. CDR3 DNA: TGTGCCAGCAGAGGAACTAGTAGCACAGATACGCAGTATTTT.

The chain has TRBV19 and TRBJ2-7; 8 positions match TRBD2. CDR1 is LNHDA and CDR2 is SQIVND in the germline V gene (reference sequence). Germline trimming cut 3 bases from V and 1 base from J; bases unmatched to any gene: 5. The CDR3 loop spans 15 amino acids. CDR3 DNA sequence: TGTGCCAGTAGTATTATCGGGGGGGCATCCTACGAGCAGTACTTC. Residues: CASSIIGGASYEQYF.

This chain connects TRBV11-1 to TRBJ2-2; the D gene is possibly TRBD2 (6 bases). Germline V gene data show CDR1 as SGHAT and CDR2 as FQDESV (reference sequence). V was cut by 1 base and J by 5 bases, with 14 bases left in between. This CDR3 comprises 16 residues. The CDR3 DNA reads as TGTGCCAGCAGCTTAGGCCCCCAGGGAGGAACCGGGGAGCTGTTTTTT. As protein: CASSLGPQGGTGELFF. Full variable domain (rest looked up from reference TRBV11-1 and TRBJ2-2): EAEVAQSPRYKITEKSQAVAFWCDPISGHATLYWYRQILGQGPELLVQFQDESVVDDSQLPKDRFSAERLKGVDSTLKIQPAELGDSAMYLCASSLGPQGGTGELFFGEGSRLTVL.

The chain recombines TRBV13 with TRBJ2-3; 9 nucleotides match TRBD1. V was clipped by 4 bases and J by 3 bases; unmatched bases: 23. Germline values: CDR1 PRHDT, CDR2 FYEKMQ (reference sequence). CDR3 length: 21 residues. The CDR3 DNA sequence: TGTGCCAGCAGCTGGGAATCGGGACAGGGTTTATCTGGGAGACTGACAGATACGCAGTATTTT. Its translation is CASSWESGQGLSGRLTDTQYF.

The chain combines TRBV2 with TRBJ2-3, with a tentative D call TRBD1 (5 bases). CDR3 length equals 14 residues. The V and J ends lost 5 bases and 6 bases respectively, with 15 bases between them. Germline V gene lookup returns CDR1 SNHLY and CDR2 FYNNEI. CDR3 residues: CASSLQGFGDTQYF. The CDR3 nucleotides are TGTGCCAGCAGTCTGCAGGGATTTGGTGATACGCAGTATTTT. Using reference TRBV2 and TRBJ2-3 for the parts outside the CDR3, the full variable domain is EPEVTQTPSHQVTQMGQEVILRCVPISNHLYFYWYRQILGQKVEFLVSFYNNEISEKSEIFDDQFSVERPDGSNFTLKIRSTKLEDSAMYFCASSLQGFGDTQYFGPGTRLTVL.

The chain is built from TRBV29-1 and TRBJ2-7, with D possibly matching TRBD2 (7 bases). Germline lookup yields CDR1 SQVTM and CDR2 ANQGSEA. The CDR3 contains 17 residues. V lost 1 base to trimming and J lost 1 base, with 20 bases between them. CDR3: CSVEALVGAGESYEQYF. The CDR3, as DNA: TGCAGCGTTGAAGCCTTGGTGGGGGCGGGGGAATCCTACGAGCAGTACTTC.

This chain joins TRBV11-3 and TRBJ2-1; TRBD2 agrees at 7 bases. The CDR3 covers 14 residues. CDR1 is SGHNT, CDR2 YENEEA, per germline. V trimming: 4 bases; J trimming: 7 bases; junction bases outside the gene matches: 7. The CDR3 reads CASSSSGEWNEQFF. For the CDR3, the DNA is TGTGCCAGCAGCTCAAGCGGGGAGTGGAATGAGCAGTTCTTC.

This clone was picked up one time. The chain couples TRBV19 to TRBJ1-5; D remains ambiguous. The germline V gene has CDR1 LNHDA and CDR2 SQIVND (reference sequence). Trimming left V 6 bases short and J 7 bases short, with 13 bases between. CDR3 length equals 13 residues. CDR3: CASSPVAGQPQHF. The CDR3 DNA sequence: TGTGCCAGTAGCCCCGTGGCGGGCCAGCCCCAGCATTTT.

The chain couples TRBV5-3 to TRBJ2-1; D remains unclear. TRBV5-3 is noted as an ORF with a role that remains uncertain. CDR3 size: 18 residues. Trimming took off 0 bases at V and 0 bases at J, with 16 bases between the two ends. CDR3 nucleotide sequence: TGTGCCAGAAGCTTGGATAGACCCGACCCAAGCTCCTACAATGAGCAGTTCTTC. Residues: CARSLDRPDPSSYNEQFF.